The sequence of this T cell receptor beta chain was determined in a study of T cells after yellow fever vaccination. Study in general: SMART-Seq v4 Ultra Low Input prepared libraries from low-cell fractions.

The study, taken as a whole, reports: Sorted repertoires could include abundant contaminating clonotypes from bulk cells.

TCRdb used MiXCR to reprocess the 5' RACE reads, holding one entry per CDR3 protein. The data contain roughly 250,000 distinct CDR3 sequences, approximately 12% of them singletons. Germline CDR1 reads PRHDT; CDR2 reads FYEKMQ (reference sequence). The CDR3 runs to 14 residues. V lost 10 bases and J lost 8; bases outside the gene matches: 14. Of note for this clonotype: Its antigen remains unknown.

The sequence derives from a young man who received the YFV17D yellow fever vaccine. Sequencing used CD4+ T cells sorted from PBMCs, obtained 45 days after the yellow fever booster vaccination. The chain is built from TRBV13 and TRBJ2-3; 8 bases agree with TRBD2. This CDR3 reads CANARREGQGTQYF. In DNA, the CDR3 is TGTGCCAACGCCCGACGGGAGGGCCAAGGTACGCAGTATTTT.